The 21 T cell receptor beta chains in this list originate from one sample, sequenced in a study of memory CD4+ T cells and cytomegalovirus serostatus. Single viable CD3+CD4+CD8-CD45RO+ cells were sorted as the memory CD4+ T cells. Clones were read by immunoSEQ multiplex PCR, and TCRdb kept only the in-frame ones, dropping some. The sample has roughly 64,000 clones; around 77% are singletons. Sequencing was performed on memory CD4+ T cells from blood. The receptors derive from an adult in good health and CMV-seronegative.

V usage is TRBV27 and J usage is TRBJ2-1; D gene ambiguous. This CDR3 contains 15 residues. CDR1 and CDR2 from the germline V gene are MNHEY and SMNVEV (reference sequence). V lost 2 bases, J lost 5 bases, and 13 bases lay in between. The CDR3 loop is CASSLIVARNNEQFF. The CDR3 coding sequence is TGTGCCAGCAGTTTAATAGTCGCCCGGAACAATGAGCAGTTCTTC.

This chain uses TRBV5-1 with TRBJ2-2; D remains ambiguous. Germline V gene sequence: CDR1 SGHRS, CDR2 YFSETQ. V shed 3 bases and J shed 3 bases, with 12 bases lying between them. The length of the CDR3 is 15 residues. The CDR3 sequence: CASSSRATDTGELFF. In nucleotides, the CDR3 is TGCGCCAGCAGCTCCCGGGCGACCGACACCGGGGAGCTGTTTTTT.

The chain combines TRBV30 with TRBJ2-3, with D tentatively TRBD2 (6 bases). The V gene's germline CDR1 is GTSNPN and CDR2 SVGIG (reference sequence). V gave up 0 bases and J gave up 1 base, with 14 bases separating them. This CDR3 is built from 16 residues. CDR3 in amino acids: CAWSVEWSSGTDTQYF. The CDR3 DNA sequence: TGTGCCTGGAGTGTAGAGTGGTCTAGCGGCACAGATACGCAGTATTTT.

J is TRBJ1-1 and V is TRBV7-9; 8 bases line up with TRBD1. Germline V gene data show CDR1 as SEHNR and CDR2 as FQNEAQ (reference sequence). Germline trimming cut 1 base from V and 5 bases from J; bases unmatched to any gene: 9. This CDR3 is 16 amino acids long. The CDR3 DNA is TGTGCCAGCAGCTTAGGCGCCGGGACAGGCGTGACTGAAGCTTTCTTT. This gives the protein CASSLGAGTGVTEAFF.

CDR3 DNA: TGCGCCAGCAGCTTGGGGGGGGGTTGGCGTGGCTACACCTTC. As protein: CASSLGGGWRGYTF. The chain has TRBV5-1 and TRBJ1-2; a weak D match, TRBD1 (5 bases). V shed 0 bases and J shed 7 bases, with 13 bases lying between them. In germline, CDR1 is SGHRS, CDR2 YFSETQ. The CDR3 totals 14 residues.

This rearrangement joins TRBV10-2 to TRBJ2-1; D might be TRBD2 (5 bases). V was trimmed by 2 bases and J by 10 bases, leaving 12 bases between them. The CDR3 spans 13 residues. The germline CDR1 and CDR2 sequences are WSHSY and SAAADI. The CDR3 coding sequence is TGCGCCAGCAGTGAGGCAGGCCGGAGGGAGCAGTTCTTC. Protein product: CASSEAGRREQFF.

V usage is TRBV4-1 and J usage is TRBJ2-3; possible D gene TRBD2, 5 bases. The CDR3 consists of 16 residues. V was clipped by 0 bases and J by 2 bases, with 12 bases between them. Germline V gene data show CDR1 as MGHRA and CDR2 as YSYEKL. The CDR3 DNA sequence: TGCGCCAGCAGCCAAGATCCAAGCGGCCTCACAGATACGCAGTATTTT. Its protein product is CASSQDPSGLTDTQYF.

The chain has TRBV19 and TRBJ2-5; D remains unclear. CDR3 length equals 13 residues. The germline V gene has CDR1 LNHDA and CDR2 SQIVND (reference sequence). With 0 bases removed from V and 2 bases from J, the gap between germline ends came to 4 bases. The CDR3 is CASSIDRQETQYF. CDR3 coding DNA: TGTGCCAGTAGTATAGACAGGCAAGAGACCCAGTACTTC. Full variable domain (remainder filled in from reference TRBV19 and TRBJ2-5): DGGITQSPKYLFRKEGQNVTLSCEQNLNHDAMYWYRQDPGQGLRLIYYSQIVNDFQKGDIAEGYSVSREKKESFPLTVTSAQKNPTAFYLCASSIDRQETQYFGPGTRLLVL.

The rearrangement uses TRBV6-1 and TRBJ2-1, with D tentatively TRBD1 (6 bases). The CDR3 runs to 15 residues. V lost 1 base and J lost 9, with 16 bases in between. Germline V gene sequence: CDR1 MNHNS, CDR2 SASEGT. The CDR3 sequence is CASSEGTAVYGEQFF. CDR3 in DNA: TGTGCCAGCAGTGAAGGGACAGCAGTTTACGGTGAGCAGTTCTTC.

V and J are TRBV11-1 and TRBJ2-7; no definite D call. Germline CDR1 and CDR2: SGHAT and FQDESV (reference sequence). CDR3 length: 13 residues. Trimming removed 2 bases at V and 3 bases at J, with 8 bases between. The CDR3 reads CASSLLGGYEQYF. For the CDR3, the DNA is TGTGCCAGCAGCTTACTGGGTGGCTACGAGCAGTACTTC.

The rearrangement uses TRBV6-1 and TRBJ1-1, with unresolved D. Germline assignment: CDR1 MNHNS and CDR2 SASEGT. The length of the CDR3 is 11 residues. V was shortened by 8 bases and J by 4 bases, with 8 bases between the two germline ends. CDR3 nucleotides: TGTGCCAGCCTATATTTCACTGAAGCTTTCTTT. Translation: CASLYFTEAFF.

The genes are TRBV7-3 and TRBJ2-5, with TRBD2 matching over 8 bases. The J segment lost 5 bases and the V segment lost 3 bases, leaving 5 bases of the junction unmatched. Germline-derived CDR1 and CDR2 are SGHTA and FQGTGA. The CDR3 runs to 14 residues. CDR3 sequence: CASSFGGGMETQYF. CDR3 DNA sequence: TGTGCCAGCAGCTTCGGGGGGGGAATGGAGACCCAGTACTTC.

This sequence joins TRBV5-1 and TRBJ2-1, with TRBD1 matching over 9 bases. The CDR3 is 14 residues long. Germline V CDR1 and CDR2: SGHRS, YFSETQ. Unmatched junction bases numbered 6, after V lost 5 bases and J lost 6 bases. The CDR3 DNA sequence: TGCGCCAGCAGTCCCGGGACAGGGATCAATGAGCAGTTCTTC. Translation: CASSPGTGINEQFF.

This clone was observed a few times. The chain recombines TRBV7-9 with TRBJ1-1; D not resolved. Per the germline V gene, CDR1 is SEHNR and CDR2 is FQNEAQ (reference sequence). The CDR3 sequence is 15 residues long. V was shortened by 5 bases and J by 2 bases, with 15 bases between the two germline ends. The CDR3 reads CASSAYRSPNTEAFF. The CDR3 DNA sequence: TGTGCCAGCAGCGCCTACCGGAGCCCAAACACTGAAGCTTTCTTT. The full variable domain, with the rest looked up from reference TRBV7-9 and TRBJ1-1, is DTGVSQNPRHKITKRGQNVTFRCDPISEHNRLYWYRQTLGQGPEFLTYFQNEAQLEKSRLLSDRFSAERPKGSFSTLEIQRTEQGDSAMYLCASSAYRSPNTEAFFGQGTRLTVV.

A few counts support this clone. V is TRBV30 and J is TRBJ2-1; 12 nucleotides align to TRBD2. Germline V lookup: CDR1 GTSNPN, CDR2 SVGIG (reference sequence). With 3 bases clipped from V and 5 bases from J, the junction kept 8 bases outside the gene matches. The CDR3 sequence is 16 residues long. The CDR3 protein is CAWSGLAGSWNNEQFF. The CDR3 DNA follows: TGTGCCTGGAGCGGACTAGCGGGATCGTGGAACAATGAGCAGTTCTTC.

CDR3: CATSRDLQVSIQPQHF. CDR3 nucleotide sequence: TGTGCCACCAGCAGAGATTTGCAGGTTTCCATTCAGCCCCAGCATTTT. J is TRBJ1-5 and V is TRBV15; D gene ambiguous. The ends were cut back, 0 bases at V and 6 bases at J, with 15 bases in the middle. The V gene's germline CDR1 is LNHNV and CDR2 YYDKDF (reference sequence). This CDR3 has 16 amino acids.

The rearrangement joins TRBV5-1 to TRBJ1-5, with TRBD1 identical over 9 bases. V lost 4 bases, J lost 2 bases, and 4 bases stayed unmatched. This CDR3 has 15 amino acids. Germline V gene data show CDR1 as SGHRS and CDR2 as YFSETQ. The CDR3 nucleotides are TGCGCCAGCAGCCGGACAGGGGATGGCAATCAGCCCCAGCATTTT. Translated, it gives CASSRTGDGNQPQHF.

V gene TRBV27 combines with J gene TRBJ1-2, with a tentative D call TRBD1 (5 bases). CDR1 and CDR2 (germline): MNHEY, SMNVEV (reference sequence). The length of the CDR3 is 14 residues. V was shortened by 0 bases and J by 4 bases, with 9 bases between the two germline ends. The CDR3 sequence is CASSLSQGPYGYTF. The CDR3 DNA follows: TGTGCCAGCAGTTTATCGCAGGGCCCCTATGGCTACACCTTC.

The chain uses TRBV7-2 and TRBJ2-5; D is possibly TRBD1 (5 bases). V lost 1 base, J lost 1 base, and 7 bases lay in between. Looked up from germline, CDR1 is SGHTA and CDR2 is FQGNSA. CDR3 length: 14 amino acids. The CDR3 nucleotides read TGTGCCAGCAGCTTAGGGCAGGGCCAAGAGACCCAGTACTTC. Translating gives CASSLGQGQETQYF.

V is TRBV7-9 and J is TRBJ2-1; 8 bases are a match to TRBD1. Unmatched junction bases numbered 6, after V lost 1 base and J lost 4 bases. The germline CDR1 and CDR2 sequences are SEHNR and FQNEAQ (reference sequence). The length of the CDR3 is 16 residues. CDR3 in amino acids: CASSLGQGARYNEQFF. CDR3 nucleotide sequence: TGTGCCAGCAGCTTAGGGCAGGGGGCGAGGTACAATGAGCAGTTCTTC.

This clone occurred a few times. The V and J genes are TRBV4-1 and TRBJ2-1; 13 positions agree with TRBD2. The CDR3 extends over 19 amino acids. V lost 1 base and J lost 2; bases outside the gene matches: 8. The germline V gene has CDR1 MGHRA and CDR2 YSYEKL. DNA of the CDR3: TGCGCCAGCAGCCAAGGTGGACTAGCGGGAGTAAGGACCTACAATGAGCAGTTCTTC. It is translated as CASSQGGLAGVRTYNEQFF.